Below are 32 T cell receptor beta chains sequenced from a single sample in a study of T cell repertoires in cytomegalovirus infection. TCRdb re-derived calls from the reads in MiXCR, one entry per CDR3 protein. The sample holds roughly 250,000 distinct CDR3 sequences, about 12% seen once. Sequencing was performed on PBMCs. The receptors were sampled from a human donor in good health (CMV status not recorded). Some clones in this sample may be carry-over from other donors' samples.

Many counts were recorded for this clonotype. The CDR3 is CASSATGRTQETQYF. The CDR3 bases are TGTGCCAGCAGTGCAACGGGACGGACACAAGAGACCCAGTACTTC. The chain combines TRBV2 with TRBJ2-5, with D possibly called TRBD1 or TRBD2 (5 bases each). With 4 bases removed from V and 2 bases from J, the gap between germline ends came to 14 bases. This CDR3 is built from 15 residues. The V gene's germline CDR1 is SNHLY and CDR2 FYNNEI.

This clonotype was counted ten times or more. CDR3 in amino acids: CASSYGQGVYRGDNEQFF. Written as DNA, the CDR3 is TGTGCCAGCAGCTACGGACAGGGGGTTTATCGGGGAGACAATGAGCAGTTCTTC. The chain combines TRBV7-9 with TRBJ2-1; 10 bases are shared with TRBD1. With V trimmed by 4 bases and J by 5 bases, 14 bases remained unmatched. The germline V gene encodes CDR1 SEHNR and CDR2 FQNEAQ (reference sequence). The length of the CDR3 is 18 residues.

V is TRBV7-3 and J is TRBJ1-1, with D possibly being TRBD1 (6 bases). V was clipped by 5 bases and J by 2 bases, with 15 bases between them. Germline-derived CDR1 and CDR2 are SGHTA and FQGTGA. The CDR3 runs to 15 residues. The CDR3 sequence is CASSVQTGYNTEAFF. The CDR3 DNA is TGTGCCAGCAGCGTGCAAACAGGGTACAACACTGAAGCTTTCTTT.

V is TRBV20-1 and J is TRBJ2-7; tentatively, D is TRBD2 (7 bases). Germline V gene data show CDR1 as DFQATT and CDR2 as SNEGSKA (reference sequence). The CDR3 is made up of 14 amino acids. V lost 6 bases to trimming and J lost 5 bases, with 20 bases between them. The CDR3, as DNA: TGCAGTGCCGCCGGTGCGGGGGCTTGGAACGAGCAGTACTTC. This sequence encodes CSAAGAGAWNEQYF.

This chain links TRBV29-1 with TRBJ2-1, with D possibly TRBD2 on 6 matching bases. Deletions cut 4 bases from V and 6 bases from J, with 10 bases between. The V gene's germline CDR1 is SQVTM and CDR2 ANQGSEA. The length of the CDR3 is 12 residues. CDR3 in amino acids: CSVVEGSNEQFF. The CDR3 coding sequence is TGCAGCGTTGTGGAGGGCAGCAATGAGCAGTTCTTC.

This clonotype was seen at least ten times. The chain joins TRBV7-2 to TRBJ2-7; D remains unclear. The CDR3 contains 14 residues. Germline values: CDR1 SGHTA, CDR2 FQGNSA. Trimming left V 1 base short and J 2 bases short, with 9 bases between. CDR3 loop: CASSLDGNTYEQYF. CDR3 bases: TGTGCCAGCAGCTTAGACGGCAACACCTACGAGCAGTACTTC.

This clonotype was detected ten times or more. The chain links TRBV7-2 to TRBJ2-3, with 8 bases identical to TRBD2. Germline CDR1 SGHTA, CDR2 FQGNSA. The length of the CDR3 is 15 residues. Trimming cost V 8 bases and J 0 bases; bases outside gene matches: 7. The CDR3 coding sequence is TGTGCCAGCCATACTAGCGGCCTAAGCACAGATACGCAGTATTTT. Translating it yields CASHTSGLSTDTQYF.

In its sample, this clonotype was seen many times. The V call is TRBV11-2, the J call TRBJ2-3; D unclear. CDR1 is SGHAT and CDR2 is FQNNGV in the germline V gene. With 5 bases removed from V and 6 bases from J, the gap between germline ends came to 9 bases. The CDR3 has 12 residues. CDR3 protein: CASSVLMDTQYF. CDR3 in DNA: TGTGCCAGCAGCGTCCTCATGGATACGCAGTATTTT.

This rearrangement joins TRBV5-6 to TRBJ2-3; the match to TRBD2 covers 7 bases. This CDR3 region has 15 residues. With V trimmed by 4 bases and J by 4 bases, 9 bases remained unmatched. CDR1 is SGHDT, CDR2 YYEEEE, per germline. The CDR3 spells CASSPLGEGSDTQYF. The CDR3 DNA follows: TGTGCCAGCAGCCCCTTGGGGGAGGGGTCAGATACGCAGTATTTT.

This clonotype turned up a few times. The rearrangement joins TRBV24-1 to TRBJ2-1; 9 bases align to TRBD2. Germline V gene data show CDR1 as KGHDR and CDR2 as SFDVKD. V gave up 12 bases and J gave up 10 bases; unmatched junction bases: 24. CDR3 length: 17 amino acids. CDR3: CAPPGGGISGRAGEQFF. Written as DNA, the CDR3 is TGTGCCCCCCCCGGGGGGGGAATTAGCGGGAGAGCAGGCGAGCAGTTCTTC.

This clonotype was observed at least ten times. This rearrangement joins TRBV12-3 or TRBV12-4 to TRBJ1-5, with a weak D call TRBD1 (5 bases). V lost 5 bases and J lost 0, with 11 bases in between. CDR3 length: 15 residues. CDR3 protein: CASSLRGVSNQPQHF. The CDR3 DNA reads TGTGCCAGCAGTCTCCGGGGGGTTAGCAATCAGCCCCAGCATTTT.

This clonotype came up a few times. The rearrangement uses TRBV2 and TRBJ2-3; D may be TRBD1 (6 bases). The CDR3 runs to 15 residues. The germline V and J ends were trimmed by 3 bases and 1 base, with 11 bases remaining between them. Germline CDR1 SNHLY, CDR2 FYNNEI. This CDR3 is CASSDLAGGTDTQYF. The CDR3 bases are TGTGCCAGCAGTGATTTGGCAGGGGGCACAGATACGCAGTATTTT.

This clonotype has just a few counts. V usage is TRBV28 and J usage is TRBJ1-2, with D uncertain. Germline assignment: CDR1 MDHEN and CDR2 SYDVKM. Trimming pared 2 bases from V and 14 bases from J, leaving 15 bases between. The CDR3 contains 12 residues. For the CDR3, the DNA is TGTGCCAGCAGTTTAATACCTCGGGGAAGGACCTTC. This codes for CASSLIPRGRTF.

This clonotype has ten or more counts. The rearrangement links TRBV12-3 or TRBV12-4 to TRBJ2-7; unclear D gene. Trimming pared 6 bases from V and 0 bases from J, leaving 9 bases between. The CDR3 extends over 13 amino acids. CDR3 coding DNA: TGTGCCAGCAGCTTGGTTTCCTCCTACGAGCAGTACTTC. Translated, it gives CASSLVSSYEQYF.

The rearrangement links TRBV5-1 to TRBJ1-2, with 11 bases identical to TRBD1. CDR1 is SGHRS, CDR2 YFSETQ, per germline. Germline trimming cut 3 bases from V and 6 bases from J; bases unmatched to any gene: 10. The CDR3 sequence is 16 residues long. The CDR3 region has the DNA TGCGCCAGCAGCTCCAGGACAGGGGGCCAAGGGAATGGCTACACCTTC. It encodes CASSSRTGGQGNGYTF.

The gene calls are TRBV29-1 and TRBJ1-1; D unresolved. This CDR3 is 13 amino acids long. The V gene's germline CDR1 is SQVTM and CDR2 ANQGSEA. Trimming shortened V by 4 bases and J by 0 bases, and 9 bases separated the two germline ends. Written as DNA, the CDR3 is TGCAGCGTTGCGGGCACTATGAACACTGAAGCTTTCTTT. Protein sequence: CSVAGTMNTEAFF. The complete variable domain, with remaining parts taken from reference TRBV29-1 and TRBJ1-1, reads SAVISQKPSRDICQRGTSLTIQCQVDSQVTMMFWYRQQPGQSLTLIATANQGSEATYESGFVIDKFPISRPNLTFSTLTVSNMSPEDSSIYLCSVAGTMNTEAFFGQGTRLTVV.

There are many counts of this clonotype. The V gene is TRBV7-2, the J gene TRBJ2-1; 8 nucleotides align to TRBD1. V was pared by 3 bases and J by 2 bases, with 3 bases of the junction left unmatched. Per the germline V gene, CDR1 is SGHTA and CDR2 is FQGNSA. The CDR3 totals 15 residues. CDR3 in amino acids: CASSFEGQAYNEQFF. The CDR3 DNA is TGTGCCAGCAGCTTTGAGGGACAGGCCTACAATGAGCAGTTCTTC.

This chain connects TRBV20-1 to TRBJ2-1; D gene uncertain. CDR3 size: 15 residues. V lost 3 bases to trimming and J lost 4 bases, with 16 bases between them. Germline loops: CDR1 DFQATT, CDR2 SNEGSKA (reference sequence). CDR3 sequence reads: CSASGRPESYNEQFF. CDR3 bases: TGCAGTGCTAGTGGTCGGCCTGAAAGTTACAATGAGCAGTTCTTC.

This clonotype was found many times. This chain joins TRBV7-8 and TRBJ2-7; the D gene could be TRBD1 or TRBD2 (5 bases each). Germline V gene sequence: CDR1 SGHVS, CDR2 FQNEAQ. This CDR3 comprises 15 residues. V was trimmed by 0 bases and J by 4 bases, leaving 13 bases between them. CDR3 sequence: CASSLAGRPPYEQYF. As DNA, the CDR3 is TGTGCCAGCAGCTTAGCGGGACGGCCCCCTTACGAGCAGTACTTC.

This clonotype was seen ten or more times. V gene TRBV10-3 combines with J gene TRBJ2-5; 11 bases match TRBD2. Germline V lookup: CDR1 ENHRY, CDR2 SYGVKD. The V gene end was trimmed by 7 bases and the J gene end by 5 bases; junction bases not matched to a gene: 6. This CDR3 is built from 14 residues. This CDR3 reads CAINSGGARETQYF. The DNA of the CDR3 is TGTGCCATCAATAGCGGGGGGGCCCGGGAGACCCAGTACTTC.

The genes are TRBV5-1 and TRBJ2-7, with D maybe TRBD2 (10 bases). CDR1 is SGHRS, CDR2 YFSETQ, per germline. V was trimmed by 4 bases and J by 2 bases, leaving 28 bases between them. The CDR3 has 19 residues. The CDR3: CASSILTGGGSGRAYEQYF. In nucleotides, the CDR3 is TGCGCCAGCAGCATACTCACAGGGGGCGGCAGCGGGAGGGCCTACGAGCAGTACTTC. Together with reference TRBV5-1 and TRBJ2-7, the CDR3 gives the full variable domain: KAGVTQTPRYLIKTRGQQVTLSCSPISGHRSVSWYQQTPGQGLQFLFEYFSETQRNKGNFPGRFSGRQFSNSRSEMNVSTLELGDSALYLCASSILTGGGSGRAYEQYFGPGTRLTVT.

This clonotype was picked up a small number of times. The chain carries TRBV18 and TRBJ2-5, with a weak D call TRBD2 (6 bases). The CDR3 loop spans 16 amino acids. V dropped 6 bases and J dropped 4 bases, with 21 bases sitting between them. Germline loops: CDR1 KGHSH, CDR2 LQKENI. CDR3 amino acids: CASSRAGGLGGETQYF. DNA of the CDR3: TGTGCCAGCTCCCGAGCGGGCGGTCTAGGAGGAGAGACCCAGTACTTC.

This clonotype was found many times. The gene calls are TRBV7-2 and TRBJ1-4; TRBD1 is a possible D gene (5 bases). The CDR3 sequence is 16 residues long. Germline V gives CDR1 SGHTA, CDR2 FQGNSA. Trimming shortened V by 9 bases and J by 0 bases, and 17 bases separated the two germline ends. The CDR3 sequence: CASGVARGTTNEKLFF. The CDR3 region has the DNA TGTGCCAGTGGAGTCGCGAGGGGCACAACTAATGAAAAACTGTTTTTT.

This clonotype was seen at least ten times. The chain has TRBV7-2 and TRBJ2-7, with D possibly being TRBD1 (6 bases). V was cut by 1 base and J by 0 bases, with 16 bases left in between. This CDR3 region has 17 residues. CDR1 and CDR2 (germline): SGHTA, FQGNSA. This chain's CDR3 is CASSLDRVSSGSYEQYF. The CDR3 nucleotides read TGTGCCAGCAGCTTAGACAGGGTATCGAGTGGCTCCTACGAGCAGTACTTC.

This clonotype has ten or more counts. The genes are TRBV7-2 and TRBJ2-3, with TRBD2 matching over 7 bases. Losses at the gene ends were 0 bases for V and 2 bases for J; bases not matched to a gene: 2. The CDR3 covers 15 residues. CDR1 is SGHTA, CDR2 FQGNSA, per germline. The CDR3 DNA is TGTGCCAGCAGCTTAGCGGGAGGGATCACAGATACGCAGTATTTT. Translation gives CASSLAGGITDTQYF.

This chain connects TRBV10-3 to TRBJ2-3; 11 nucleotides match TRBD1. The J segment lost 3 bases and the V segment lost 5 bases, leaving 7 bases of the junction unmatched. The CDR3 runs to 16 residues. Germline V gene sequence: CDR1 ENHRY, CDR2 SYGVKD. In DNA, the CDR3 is TGTGCCATCAGTAACCGGACAGGGGGCGCGACAGATACGCAGTATTTT. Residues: CAISNRTGGATDTQYF.

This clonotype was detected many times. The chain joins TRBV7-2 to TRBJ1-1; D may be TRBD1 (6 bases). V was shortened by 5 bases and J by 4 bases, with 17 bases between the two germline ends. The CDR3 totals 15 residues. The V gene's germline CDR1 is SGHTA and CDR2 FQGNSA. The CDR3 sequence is CASSPRGGSGTEAFF. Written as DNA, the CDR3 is TGTGCCAGCAGCCCAAGGGGGGGCTCGGGCACTGAAGCTTTCTTT.

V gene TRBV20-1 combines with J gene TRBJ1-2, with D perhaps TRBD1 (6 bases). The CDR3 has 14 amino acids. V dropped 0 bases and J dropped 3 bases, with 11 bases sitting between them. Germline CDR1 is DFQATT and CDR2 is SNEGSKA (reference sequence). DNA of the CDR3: TGCAGTGCTAGAGATAGGGGGGTCGACTATGGCTACACCTTC. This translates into CSARDRGVDYGYTF.

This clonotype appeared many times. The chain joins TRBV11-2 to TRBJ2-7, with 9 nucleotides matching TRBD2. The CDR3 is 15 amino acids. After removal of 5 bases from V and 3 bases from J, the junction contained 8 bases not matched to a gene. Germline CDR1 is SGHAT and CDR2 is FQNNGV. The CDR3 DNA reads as TGTGCCAGCAGCGTTAGCGGGGGAAACCACTACGAGCAGTACTTC. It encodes CASSVSGGNHYEQYF.

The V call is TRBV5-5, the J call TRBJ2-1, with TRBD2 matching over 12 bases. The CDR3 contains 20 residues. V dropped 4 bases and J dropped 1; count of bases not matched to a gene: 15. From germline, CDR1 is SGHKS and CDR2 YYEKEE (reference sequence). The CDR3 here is CASSEQPSGLAGLSYNEQFF. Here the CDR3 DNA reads TGTGCCAGCAGCGAACAGCCCTCCGGACTAGCGGGATTATCCTACAATGAGCAGTTCTTC.

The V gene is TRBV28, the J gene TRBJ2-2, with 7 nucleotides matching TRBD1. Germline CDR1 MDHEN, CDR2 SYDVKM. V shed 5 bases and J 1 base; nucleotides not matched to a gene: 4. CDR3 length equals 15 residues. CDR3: CASSEGGRNTGELFF. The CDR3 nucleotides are TGTGCCAGCAGTGAAGGGGGCCGGAACACCGGGGAGCTGTTTTTT. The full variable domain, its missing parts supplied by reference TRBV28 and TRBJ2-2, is DVKVTQSSRYLVKRTGEKVFLECVQDMDHENMFWYRQDPGLGLRLIYFSYDVKMKEKGDIPEGYSVSREKKERFSLILESASTNQTSMYLCASSEGGRNTGELFFGEGSRLTVL.

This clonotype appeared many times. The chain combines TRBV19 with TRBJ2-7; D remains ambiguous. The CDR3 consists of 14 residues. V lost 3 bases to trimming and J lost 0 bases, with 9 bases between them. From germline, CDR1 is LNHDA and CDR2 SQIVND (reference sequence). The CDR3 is CASSIGQSSYEQYF. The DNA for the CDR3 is TGTGCCAGTAGTATCGGCCAGTCCTCCTACGAGCAGTACTTC.